This is a list of T cell receptor beta chains from one sample in a study of blood T cells in healthy people across ages. TCRdb reprocessed the 5' RACE reads via MiXCR and lists one record per CDR3 protein. The sample lists under 800,000 distinct CDR3 sequences, roughly 43% seen once, with roughly 20% in the top ten. Source material: blood. Every receptor here comes from an older woman in good health. Each CDR3 is given with its conserved first and last residue.

j_gene: TRBJ1-6
v_gene: TRBV7-2
CDR3aa: CASSRGTLYNSPLHF

j_gene: TRBJ2-7
v_gene: TRBV25-1
CDR3aa: CASSEQGAGYEQYF

j_gene: TRBJ2-7
v_gene: TRBV25-1
CDR3aa: CASSEYPHYEQYF

j_gene: TRBJ2-5
v_gene: TRBV20-1
CDR3aa: CSAGDPRLQETQYF

j_gene: TRBJ2-3
v_gene: TRBV20-1
CDR3aa: CSARELAGGSTDTQYF

j_gene: TRBJ1-5
v_gene: TRBV20-1
CDR3aa: CSARGDQPQHF

j_gene: TRBJ1-2
v_gene: TRBV3-1
CDR3aa: CASSPVPSPYGYTF

j_gene: TRBJ2-1
v_gene: TRBV6-2/TRBV6-3
CDR3aa: CASSPWDADSNEQFF

j_gene: TRBJ1-5
v_gene: TRBV6-2/TRBV6-3
CDR3aa: CASGGWAHRNQPQHF

j_gene: TRBJ2-1
v_gene: TRBV27
CDR3aa: CASSLGRGGGNEQFF

j_gene: TRBJ2-7
v_gene: TRBV9
CDR3aa: CASSVDMGTYEQYF

j_gene: .
v_gene: TRBV20-1
CDR3aa: CSASRLAGVIYEQYF

j_gene: TRBJ2-3
v_gene: TRBV7-3
CDR3aa: CASSLKGTSVSTDTQYF

j_gene: TRBJ1-4
v_gene: TRBV5-1
CDR3aa: CASSHARGGSDEKLFF